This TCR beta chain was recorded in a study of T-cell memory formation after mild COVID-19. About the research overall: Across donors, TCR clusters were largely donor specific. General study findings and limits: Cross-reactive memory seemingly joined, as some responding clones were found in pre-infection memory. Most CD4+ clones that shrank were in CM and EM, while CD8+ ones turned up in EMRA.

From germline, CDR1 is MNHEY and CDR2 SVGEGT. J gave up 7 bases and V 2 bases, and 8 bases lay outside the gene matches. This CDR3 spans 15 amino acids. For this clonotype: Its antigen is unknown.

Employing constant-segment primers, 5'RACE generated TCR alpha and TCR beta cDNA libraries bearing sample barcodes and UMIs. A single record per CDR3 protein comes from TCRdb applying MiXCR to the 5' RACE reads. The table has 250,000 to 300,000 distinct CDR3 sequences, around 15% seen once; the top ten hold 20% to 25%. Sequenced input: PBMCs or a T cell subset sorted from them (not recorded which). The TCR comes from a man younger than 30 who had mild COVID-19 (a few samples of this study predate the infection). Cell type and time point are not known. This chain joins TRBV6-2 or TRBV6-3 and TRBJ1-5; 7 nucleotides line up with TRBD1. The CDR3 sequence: CASSYLLTGRQPQHF. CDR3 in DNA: TGTGCCAGCAGTTACCTCTTGACAGGGAGACAGCCCCAGCATTTT.